A selection of T cell receptor beta chains follows, all from one sample in a study of T cell responses to AZD1222 COVID-19 vaccine. Repertoires were generated with immunoSEQ multiplex PCR, while TCRdb's copy carries only in-frame clones and drops some. The sample lists fewer than 120,000 clones; about four fifths were seen once. The sequencing here drew on peripheral blood, taken on day 0 of AZD1222 vaccination. These TCRs come from an adult in good health. Each CDR3 is given with its conserved first and last residue. A D gene is named only where the DNA matches it firmly. Size values are once, few and many counts, or a class for expanded clones, and some rows have none.

d_call: NA; j_call: TRBJ1-3; v_call: TRBV15; clone_size: NA; cdr3_aa: CATSRAPEERNTIYF; cdr3_nt: TGTGCCACCAGCAGAGCCCCGGAAGAAAGAAACACCATATATTTT
d_call: TRBD1; j_call: TRBJ1-5; v_call: TRBV2; clone_size: NA; cdr3_aa: CASTRDSPNQPQHF; cdr3_nt: TGTGCCAGCACCCGGGACAGCCCCAATCAGCCCCAGCATTTT
d_call: NA; j_call: TRBJ1-5; v_call: TRBV19; clone_size: NA; cdr3_aa: CASSMGQPSNQPQHF; cdr3_nt: TGTGCCAGTAGTATGGGGCAGCCTAGCAATCAGCCCCAGCATTTT
d_call: NA; j_call: TRBJ2-2; v_call: TRBV7-2; clone_size: NA; cdr3_aa: CASGKIEGELFF; cdr3_nt: TGTGCCAGCGGCAAAATCGAAGGGGAGCTGTTTTTT
d_call: NA; j_call: TRBJ2-2; v_call: TRBV6-5; clone_size: NA; cdr3_aa: CASRLQGFTGELFF; cdr3_nt: TGTGCCAGCAGACTACAGGGATTCACCGGGGAGCTGTTTTTT
d_call: NA; j_call: TRBJ2-7; v_call: TRBV5-4; clone_size: few; cdr3_aa: CASSTTESYEQYF; cdr3_nt: TGTGCCAGCAGCACCACAGAGTCCTACGAGCAGTACTTC
d_call: TRBD2; j_call: TRBJ2-1; v_call: TRBV2; clone_size: NA; cdr3_aa: CASSDSSGRLILEQFF; cdr3_nt: TGTGCCAGCAGTGACTCTAGCGGGAGATTAATTCTTGAGCAGTTCTTC
d_call: TRBD1; j_call: TRBJ2-4; v_call: TRBV4-1; clone_size: NA; cdr3_aa: CASSQEGQVLAKNIQYF; cdr3_nt: TGCGCCAGCAGCCAAGAAGGACAGGTGCTGGCCAAAAACATTCAGTACTTC
d_call: NA; j_call: TRBJ1-1; v_call: TRBV28; clone_size: NA; cdr3_aa: CASSREVRVAAFF; cdr3_nt: TGTGCCAGCAGTAGAGAGGTCCGAGTGGCGGCTTTCTTT
d_call: TRBD2; j_call: TRBJ2-1; v_call: TRBV7-2; clone_size: NA; cdr3_aa: CASKLAGTTYNEQFF; cdr3_nt: TGTGCCAGCAAGTTAGCGGGGACTACCTACAATGAGCAGTTCTTC
d_call: NA; j_call: TRBJ1-1; v_call: TRBV5-4; clone_size: NA; cdr3_aa: CASSLVGVGTEAFF; cdr3_nt: TGTGCCAGCAGTCTGGTGGGTGTCGGCACTGAAGCTTTCTTT
d_call: NA; j_call: TRBJ1-1; v_call: TRBV7-3; clone_size: NA; cdr3_aa: CASSASGVGTEAFF; cdr3_nt: TGTGCCAGCAGCGCTTCAGGGGTGGGCACTGAAGCTTTCTTT
d_call: NA; j_call: TRBJ1-1; v_call: TRBV19; clone_size: NA; cdr3_aa: CASSILGAGASAGAFF; cdr3_nt: TGTGCCAGTAGTATATTAGGGGCAGGGGCCTCCGCGGGAGCTTTCTTT
d_call: TRBD1; j_call: TRBJ1-2; v_call: TRBV29-1; clone_size: NA; cdr3_aa: CSVEGGRGDGYTF; cdr3_nt: TGCAGCGTTGAAGGTGGCAGGGGGGATGGCTACACCTTC
d_call: TRBD1; j_call: TRBJ1-1; v_call: TRBV18; clone_size: NA; cdr3_aa: CASRTGEHTEAFF; cdr3_nt: TGTGCCAGCCGGACAGGGGAGCACACTGAAGCTTTCTTT
d_call: TRBD1; j_call: TRBJ2-3; v_call: TRBV7-9; clone_size: once; cdr3_aa: CASSPGQTDTQYF; cdr3_nt: TGTGCCAGCAGCCCGGGACAGACAGATACGCAGTATTTT
d_call: NA; j_call: TRBJ1-1; v_call: TRBV30; clone_size: NA; cdr3_aa: CAWKRGAVEAFF; cdr3_nt: TGTGCCTGGAAAAGGGGGGCCGTTGAAGCTTTCTTT
d_call: TRBD1; j_call: TRBJ2-1; v_call: TRBV28; clone_size: NA; cdr3_aa: CASSLFYTGTGSGVQFF; cdr3_nt: TGTGCCAGCAGTTTGTTCTACACCGGGACAGGGTCTGGTGTGCAGTTCTTC
d_call: NA; j_call: TRBJ1-5; v_call: TRBV7-2; clone_size: NA; cdr3_aa: CASSLPLEVGRGGNQPQHF; cdr3_nt: TGTGCCAGCAGCTTACCCCTGGAGGTAGGGCGGGGAGGCAATCAGCCCCAGCATTTT
d_call: TRBD2; j_call: TRBJ2-5; v_call: TRBV20-1; clone_size: NA; cdr3_aa: CSASMASGSYRETQYF; cdr3_nt: TGCAGTGCTAGTATGGCTAGCGGGAGTTATAGGGAGACCCAGTACTTC